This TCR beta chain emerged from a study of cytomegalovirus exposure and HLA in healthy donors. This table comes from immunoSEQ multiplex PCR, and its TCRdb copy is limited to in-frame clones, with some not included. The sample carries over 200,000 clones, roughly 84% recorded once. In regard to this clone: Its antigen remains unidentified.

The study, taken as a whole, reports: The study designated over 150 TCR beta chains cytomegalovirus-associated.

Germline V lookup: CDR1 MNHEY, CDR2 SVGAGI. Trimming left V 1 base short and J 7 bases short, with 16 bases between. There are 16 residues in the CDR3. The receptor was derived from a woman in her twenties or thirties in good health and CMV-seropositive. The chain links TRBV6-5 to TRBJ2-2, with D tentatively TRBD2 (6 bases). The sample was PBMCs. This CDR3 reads CASSYFKLAGGGELFF. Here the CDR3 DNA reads TGTGCCAGCAGTTACTTTAAACTAGCTGGGGGCGGGGAGCTGTTTTTT.